This T cell receptor beta chain was observed in a study of blood T cell repertoires in COVID-19. Study in general: Nucleic acid was either cDNA or gDNA, and it came from T cells, B-cell-depleted T cells, or PBMCs.

CDR3 length equals 14 residues. Between the trimmed V and J ends, which lost 2 bases and 3 bases, there was a span of 8 bases. In germline, CDR1 is SGHRS, CDR2 YFSETQ. Original processing notes: Using reference gene primer amplification, nucleated cell counts were estimated. The data were produced by immunoSEQ multiplex PCR, yet TCRdb's version contains in-frame clones alone and is incomplete. V, J and clone size were drawn from that table, and D and trimming were deduced from the DNA. The sample records 200,000 or so clones, roughly 85% being singletons. The genes are TRBV5-1 and TRBJ1-4; D not certain. The sequencing input was peripheral blood. The TCR sequence derives from a woman between 25 and 40 years old with acute or convalescent COVID-19. The CDR3 DNA reads TGCGCCAGCAGCTTCGGCAGGCCTAATGAAAAACTGTTTTTT. It specifies CASSFGRPNEKLFF. Filled out from reference TRBV5-1 and TRBJ1-4, the complete variable domain reads KAGVTQTPRYLIKTRGQQVTLSCSPISGHRSVSWYQQTPGQGLQFLFEYFSETQRNKGNFPGRFSGRQFSNSRSEMNVSTLELGDSALYLCASSFGRPNEKLFFGSGTQLSVL.